This T cell receptor (beta chain) was sequenced for a study of T-cell reconstitution after alpha-beta-depleted transplantation in children. The J segment lost 6 bases and the V segment lost 8 bases, leaving 5 bases of the junction unmatched. Germline V lookup: CDR1 MNHEY, CDR2 SMNVEV (reference sequence). This CDR3 is built from 13 residues. Study findings and constraints: Several hundred graft clones that had expanded were reportedly the source of alpha-beta T cells about two months after transplant. Recipient T cells and thymic progenitors that survived were the source of the high TCRbeta diversity seen at day 60 in some patients.

A TCRbeta library incorporating unique molecular identifiers was prepared. TCRdb itself ran the PCR reads through MiXCR, one entry per CDR3 protein. The table includes hundreds of thousands of distinct CDR3 sequences, 10% to 13% detected once. The sample holds many counts of this clonotype. Its target is not known. This rearrangement joins TRBV27 to TRBJ2-1; 9 bases agree with TRBD2. The material was PBMCs, obtained before TCRalphabeta/CD19-depleted stem cell transplant. The clonotype originates from a child younger than 10 with inherited bone marrow failure, due to receive a stem cell transplant. CDR3: CASQLAGVNEQFF. The CDR3 region has the DNA TGTGCCAGCCAATTAGCGGGAGTCAATGAGCAGTTCTTC.